Included here is one T cell receptor (beta chain) sequence, with context. This clonotype was seen many times. The target of this receptor is not known. No per-base quality is available; no much larger clone lies one base away. For repertoire sequencing, the TCR beta CDR3 regions were amplified from RNA transcripts. The first round was an RT-PCR using HTBI primers with the Qiagen OneStep RT-PCR kit, and this first round was followed by a second-round multiplex PCR, then size selection and purification. Libraries were sequenced on an Illumina HiSeq2000 using paired-end 100 bp reads. The authors' pipeline ran thus. Reads were processed with SOAPnuke, discarding reads with adapters, uncalled bases, mean Phred below 15, or no exact constant-primer or identifier match. High-quality paired reads were merged with COPE v1.2.5. Clonotypes were defined as unique nucleotide sequences and were aligned to IMGT TRB V, D and J references using MiTCR v1.1. Analysis was restricted to V-J combinations with a frequency above 0.0001, which covered approximately 99% of repertoires. For each V-J combination, a TCR clonal expansion and chaos score was defined as F50 clonal expansion divided by the chaos observed in the TCRdist matrix. Features were reduced by Welch's t-statistics and random forest to around 13 V-J combinations, which fed a naive Bayes classifier. Thyroid-blood repertoire similarity was quantified with the Morisita-Horn index. In TCRdb, the public reads were trimmed at Q25 with fastp and aligned with MiXCR, with productive beta chains retained. Here each entry gathers all rows of one CDR3 protein and keeps the most common genes and DNA. None of the V and J calls come from the authors' own analysis; TCRdb made them. This sample gives some 240,000 distinct CDR3 sequences in total; around 42% of them show up just once. The ten largest account for around half of the sample.

Ophthalmopathy patients had moderately to severely active disease, Clinical Activity Score of at least 3, NOSPECS grade of at least 4, and disease duration under 3 months. Patients with other autoimmune diseases, uncontrolled infections, pregnancy or lactation were excluded. Clinical symptoms, serum thyroxine, TRAb, thyroid ultrasound and orbital computed tomography were used for diagnosis. Ficoll-Paque density gradient centrifugation was used to isolate PBMCs from around 10 ml of fresh peripheral blood. Total RNA was extracted using Trizol reagent, and RNA quality was checked on an Agilent 2100 Bioanalyzer. The sample is drawn from a study of Graves' ophthalmopathy and Graves' hyperthyroidism (dated by TCRdb to the late 2010s). In the study overall: Peripheral blood was collected before any treatment was given, at the time of initial diagnosis. TCR beta repertoire signatures were used to distinguish Graves' ophthalmopathy from Graves' hyperthyroidism and to predict progression to ophthalmopathy. In total, 135 blood samples were TCR-sequenced: 43 ophthalmopathy, under 85 hyperthyroidism and about 17 hyperthyroidism-to-ophthalmopathy patients. A discovery set of 90 to 100 patients (roughly 41 ophthalmopathy, around 57 stable hyperthyroidism) was enrolled to explore V-J signatures distinguishing ophthalmopathy from hyperthyroidism. An independent validation cohort comprised roughly 20 hyperthyroidism patients and 15 to 17 patients who later progressed from hyperthyroidism to ophthalmopathy. In roughly 6 hyperthyroidism patients, the T-cell repertoires found in thyroid tissue were compared with those found in blood. Once sampling was done, hyperthyroidism patients were given methimazole at a starting dose of 30 mg daily, while ophthalmopathy patients were given high-dose intravenous methylprednisolone.

V is shortened by 1 base, J by 7 bases, and the region joining them spans 19 bases. CDR1 MGHDK and CDR2 SYGVNS are derived from the germline V gene. Inclusive of the bounding cysteine and phenylalanine, the CDR3 is 16 residues long. The DNA shown is the 48-base CDR3, in frame from base 1. Results the study describes overall, beyond this receptor: Among expanded thyroid clonotypes with frequency above 0.001, most also showed up in blood, which suggests that blood repertoires may reflect the thyroid immune response. In validation, the model predicted ophthalmopathy progression with 55% to 71% sensitivity and 72.22% specificity; roughly 12 predicted patients were CT-confirmed with GO in a median of about 6.1 months. Ophthalmopathy was separated from stable hyperthyroidism by the 13-signature model with about 90% sensitivity and around 81% specificity in cross-validation and with 80%/75% in the test set. Sample size was not statistically predetermined, and group allocation was not concealed from the investigators.

This clonotype was sampled from an adult man with Graves' ophthalmopathy. The chain joins TRBV25-1 to TRBJ1-2; the D gene is unclear. Sequencing was carried out using peripheral blood. The DNA sequence is given as TGTGCCAGCAGTGAATGGGGTGGCTGGGCAGTGAGTGGCTACACCTTC. This translates into CASSEWGGWAVSGYTF.